This T cell receptor beta chain was sequenced during a study of CD8+ T cells in alopecia areata. Background on the study: Treatment of the treated patients consisted of oral tofacitinib, 5 to 10 mg twice daily. Tofacitinib exposure lasted 6 to 18 months, followed by 6 months off drug.

Treatment noted: oral pan-JAK inhibitor, 5-10 mg twice daily. RNA was extracted and reverse transcribed into cDNA as the sequencing template. Repertoires were generated with immunoSEQ multiplex PCR, while TCRdb's copy carries only in-frame clones and drops some. The profile shows about 94,000 clones, 70% to 85% of them singletons. After removal of 0 bases from V and 3 bases from J, the junction contained 5 bases not matched to a gene. CDR3 size: 16 residues. Germline V gene data show CDR1 as LGHNA and CDR2 as YSLEER. This TCR came from a human donor with alopecia areata. V gene TRBV4-3 combines with J gene TRBJ2-1; 7 nucleotides align to TRBD2. The sequences come from CD8+ T cells sorted from blood, collected around week 46, from a patient treated with tofacitinib. The CDR3 region is CASSQDSAGLYNEQFF. CDR3 coding DNA: TGCGCCAGCAGCCAAGATTCAGCGGGGCTCTACAATGAGCAGTTCTTC.